Each of the 5 T cell receptor beta chains below was sequenced from the same sample in a study of patients and donors after allogeneic stem cell transplantation. TCRdb reprocessed the RT-PCR reads with MiXCR, giving one entry per CDR3 protein. The sample has approximately 170,000 distinct CDR3 sequences; 20% to 25% are singletons. The sample consisted of blood, either unsorted or a sorted T cell fraction (not recorded which). Receptor source: a human donor who was either an allogeneic HSCT recipient or a stem cell or donor lymphocyte infusion donor (not recorded which). It is not recorded whose cells these are; they may come from a transplant donor.

This chain uses TRBV12-3 or TRBV12-4 with TRBJ2-1; D unclear. Trimming stripped 2 bases from V and 10 bases from J, with 12 bases between. The CDR3 is 13 residues long. Here the CDR3 DNA reads TGTGCCAGCAGTTTATGGGAACTCGGGGAGCAGTTCTTC. Protein: CASSLWELGEQFF.

The rearrangement joins TRBV29-1 to TRBJ2-7, with D possibly being TRBD1 (6 bases). The V and J ends lost 0 bases and 7 bases respectively, with 16 bases between them. The length of the CDR3 is 14 residues. From germline, CDR1 is SQVTM and CDR2 ANQGSEA. CDR3 sequence (DNA): TGCAGCGTTGAAGACCGCAACAGGGAACAGGAGCAGTACTTC. Residues: CSVEDRNREQEQYF.

The table lists this clonotype with a few counts. This chain uses TRBV5-6 with TRBJ1-5; a possible D gene is TRBD1 (5 bases). Germline V lookup: CDR1 SGHDT, CDR2 YYEEEE. Trimming cost V 0 bases and J 2 bases, with 9 bases left between them. The CDR3 is made up of 15 amino acids. The CDR3 nucleotides read TGTGCCAGCAGCTTGGGAGGGGCTCGCAATCAGCCCCAGCATTTT. Its translation is CASSLGGARNQPQHF.

This clonotype was found a few times. The J gene is TRBJ2-5, the V gene TRBV7-9; unclear D gene. The ends were cut back, 2 bases at V and 5 bases at J, with 9 bases in the middle. From germline, CDR1 is SEHNR and CDR2 FQNEAQ (reference sequence). The CDR3 has 13 amino acids. Here the CDR3 DNA reads TGTGCCAGCAGCTTATCGACGACGGAGACCCAGTACTTC. Translated, it gives CASSLSTTETQYF.

This clonotype was counted between two and nine times. CDR3 in amino acids: CASSPRGRVYGYTF. CDR3 in DNA: TGCGCCAGCAGCCCCAGGGGGCGCGTCTATGGCTACACCTTC. The V gene is TRBV4-3, the J gene TRBJ1-2; 8 nucleotides align to TRBD1. The junction had 5 bases not matched to a gene; V was cut back by 4 bases and J by 4 bases. Germline-derived CDR1 and CDR2 are LGHNA and YSLEER. The CDR3 is made up of 14 amino acids.